The T cell receptor beta chain under discussion was sequenced for a study of radiation and T cells in renal cell carcinoma. The sample's time point: blood 4 weeks post-SBRT, at nephrectomy. Treatment defined: 15 Gy SBRT to primary tumor, nephrectomy 4 weeks later. Nephrectomy followed 15 Gy stereotactic body radiation by 4 weeks. After SBRT, blood was collected at 2 and 4 weeks, plus baseline. The tumor was a clear cell renal cell carcinoma. Overall study findings and caveats: In blood, top tumor clones expanded by 2 weeks, shrinking by 4.

Comments on this clone: Its target is unknown.

CDR1 is LNHDA, CDR2 SQIVND, per germline (reference sequence). The CDR3 extends over 14 amino acids. The germline V and J ends were trimmed by 5 bases and 3 bases, with 13 bases remaining between them. Method: immunoSEQ multiplex PCR; TCRdb's copy keeps in-frame clones and lacks some. The repertoire includes 150,000 to 200,000 clones, 88% of them detected once, and over 9% sits in the top ten. The chain employs TRBV19 and TRBJ1-1; no clear D gene. Sequenced material: blood, taken from a patient whose treatment included radiotherapy and nephrectomy. The TCR was taken from a woman aged 45-59 years with renal cell carcinoma. The CDR3 nucleotides read TGTGCCAGTAGTCGCCGGGGAACGGACACTGAAGCTTTCTTT. Translating it yields CASSRRGTDTEAFF.